This TCR beta chain was identified in a study of blood T cell repertoires in COVID-19. Across the study: Material from acute and convalescent COVID-19 was sourced from the United States, Italy and Spain. T cells, B-cell-depleted T cells, or PBMCs provided the cDNA or gDNA that served as material.

Profiled with immunoSEQ multiplex PCR; TCRdb holds only in-frame clones, not every one. The sample records 95,000 to 150,000 clones, approximately 81% being singletons. Source material: peripheral blood. This clonotype was obtained from a man aged 55 to 70 with acute or convalescent COVID-19.

The CDR3 DNA sequence: TGTGCCTGGAGATCCCCGAGAGGGCAGGGGGGCTCTGGGGCCAACGTCCTGACTTTC. It codes for CAWRSPRGQGGSGANVLTF. V and J are TRBV30 and TRBJ2-6, with a weak D call TRBD1 (7 bases). CDR1 and CDR2 from the germline V gene are GTSNPN and SVGIG (reference sequence). The ends were cut back, 3 bases at V and 0 bases at J, with 21 bases in the middle. This CDR3 contains 19 residues. Based on the CDR3 plus reference TRBV30 and TRBJ2-6, the full variable domain is SQTIHQWPATLVQPVGSPLSLECTVEGTSNPNLYWYRQAAGRGLQLLFYSVGIGQISSEVPQNLSASRPQDRQFILSSKKLLLSDSGFYLCAWRSPRGQGGSGANVLTFGAGSRLTVL.